The subject of this entry is one TCR beta chain. The germline V gene encodes CDR1 SGDLS and CDR2 YYNGEE. The CDR3 length is 15 residues. Germline trimming cut 3 bases from V and 6 bases from J; bases unmatched to any gene: 10. The data stem from a study of patients and donors after allogeneic stem cell transplantation. MiXCR, run by TCRdb on the RT-PCR reads, gives a single entry per CDR3 protein. The data show about 110,000 distinct CDR3 sequences, 35% seen once. This TCR was sampled from a human donor who was either an allogeneic HSCT recipient or a stem cell or donor lymphocyte infusion donor (not recorded which). It is not recorded whose cells these are; they may come from a transplant donor. The V and J genes are TRBV9 and TRBJ2-3; 7 positions match TRBD2. Material: blood, either unsorted or a sorted T cell fraction (not recorded which). CDR3 nucleotide sequence: TGTGCCAGCAGCGGAGCGGGAATCAATTCGGATACGCAGTATTTT. Encoded protein: CASSGAGINSDTQYF.